A single sample gave rise to the 26 T cell receptor beta chains below, sequenced in a study of CD8+CD57+ T cells in acquired aplastic anemia. Genomic DNA, serving as template, underwent TCR beta VDJ and CDR3 profiling. TCRdb re-called the reads with MiXCR, one entry per CDR3 protein. The sample contains just over 400,000 distinct CDR3 sequences, approximately 70% of which appear only once. Sequenced: sorted CD4+, CD8+, or CD8+CD57+ T cells (not recorded which) from PBMCs. The receptors were sampled from a human donor in good health, serving as a control.

V is TRBV10-3 and J is TRBJ1-2; D is unresolved. V lost 0 bases, J lost 8 bases, and 13 bases lay in between. CDR3 length equals 14 residues. In germline, CDR1 is ENHRY, CDR2 SYGVKD. DNA for the CDR3: TGTGCCATCAGTGAGTCGTCAACTGACTTAGGCTACACCTTC. It translates to CAISESSTDLGYTF.

The table lists this clonotype with many counts. The rearrangement links TRBV30 to TRBJ2-3; either TRBD1 or TRBD2 may supply D (5 bases each). The CDR3 runs to 12 residues. Germline CDR1 reads GTSNPN; CDR2 reads SVGIG (reference sequence). V gave up 4 bases and J gave up 9 bases, with 14 bases separating them. The CDR3 sequence: CAWTTPGPTQYF. CDR3 DNA: TGTGCCTGGACGACCCCGGGACCAACGCAGTATTTT.

This clonotype was seen many times. The rearrangement uses TRBV7-2 and TRBJ2-7, with D possibly called TRBD1 or TRBD2 (6 bases each). Germline V lookup: CDR1 SGHTA, CDR2 FQGNSA. The CDR3 runs to 15 residues. V gave up 5 bases and J gave up 6 bases, with 20 bases separating them. The DNA for the CDR3 is TGTGCCAGCAGCACAATCGGGGGCCTTTCTCCCGAGCAGTACTTC. Translation: CASSTIGGLSPEQYF.

The chain joins TRBV5-5 to TRBJ2-3; tentatively, D is TRBD2 (5 bases). Deletions cut 4 bases from V and 9 bases from J, with 9 bases between. The CDR3 length is 11 residues. Germline V gene data show CDR1 as SGHKS and CDR2 as YYEKEE (reference sequence). Here the CDR3 reads CASSGGGTQYF. For the CDR3, the DNA is TGTGCCAGCAGCGGCGGAGGAACGCAGTATTTT.

The rearrangement links TRBV7-2 to TRBJ1-1; the D is unclear. From germline, CDR1 is SGHTA and CDR2 FQGNSA. This CDR3 contains 13 residues. Between the trimmed V and J ends, which lost 6 bases and 13 bases, there was a span of 21 bases. The CDR3 DNA reads TGTGCCAGCAGATTCTCGGGAGAGGGTGAGGGTTTCTTT. Protein product: CASRFSGEGEGFF.

This clonotype appeared once. No conserved phenylalanine or tryptophan is present at the end of the CDR3, so a read error is the likely explanation. It is unclear where the CDR3 begins or ends on the DNA, so no DNA is shown, and the CDR3 is as TCRdb lists it. The chain links TRBV7-9 to TRBJ2-5; TRBD1 is taken as the D call from the table, unchecked against the DNA. The germline gives CDR1 SEHNR, CDR2 FQNEAQ (reference sequence). The CDR3 spans 13 residues, counting both ends. CDR3 amino acids: CASSLERDRVLMS.

The chain employs TRBV5-1 and TRBJ1-5; D not resolved. The ends were cut back, 7 bases at V and 7 bases at J, with 18 bases in the middle. This CDR3 has 14 residues. Germline assignment: CDR1 SGHRS and CDR2 YFSETQ. The CDR3 region is CASGSAPAAQPQHF. In nucleotides, the CDR3 is TGCGCCAGCGGCTCCGCCCCCGCGGCGCAGCCCCAGCATTTT.

The chain recombines TRBV7-3 with TRBJ1-1; no clear D. V shed 6 bases and J shed 3 bases, with 11 bases lying between them. The CDR3 consists of 13 residues. Germline CDR1 reads SGHTA; CDR2 reads FQGTGA. The CDR3 reads CASRIAVDTEAFF. The CDR3 DNA is TGTGCCAGCAGGATAGCTGTGGACACTGAAGCTTTCTTT.

The chain links TRBV20-1 to TRBJ2-5, with 10 bases fitting TRBD1. Per the germline V gene, CDR1 is DFQATT and CDR2 is SNEGSKA (reference sequence). CDR3 size: 15 residues. J lost 2 bases, V lost 5 bases, and 8 bases had no gene match. CDR3 nucleotide sequence: TGCAGTGCTGGAAGACAGGGGGCGAATCAAGAGACCCAGTACTTC. Translation gives CSAGRQGANQETQYF.

Of note for this clonotype: The DNA is omitted, as the CDR3 cannot be located on it reliably, and the CDR3 follows TCRdb's listing. CDR3 residues: CAGQAQMNTEAFYLCASGFYTF. V gene TRBV9 combines with J gene TRBJ1-2. The CDR3 is 22 residues long, counting both termini. The germline gives CDR1 SGDLS, CDR2 YYNGEE.

The chain recombines TRBV9 with TRBJ1-4, with D possibly TRBD1 on 5 matching bases. Germline V lookup: CDR1 SGDLS, CDR2 YYNGEE. V was shortened by 0 bases and J by 13 bases, with 19 bases between the two germline ends. CDR3 length: 15 amino acids. CDR3 in DNA: TGTGCCAGCAGCGTAGCGCCTACAGGAGGTGATTCACTGTTTTTT. Amino acids: CASSVAPTGGDSLFF.

To note about this clonotype: Sequence at one end of the junction differs from germline and may be a read error. The chain joins TRBV7-8 to TRBJ2-3; D ambiguous. The CDR3 contains 14 residues. Germline-derived CDR1 and CDR2 are SGHVS and FQNEAQ. CDR3 region: CASSLAQSYDQHYF. For the CDR3, the DNA is TGTGCCAGCAGCTTAGCTCAGTCCTACGATCAGCACTACTTT.

The chain has TRBV20-1 and TRBJ2-7; no clear D gene. CDR1 and CDR2 (germline): DFQATT, SNEGSKA (reference sequence). The CDR3 length is 15 residues. Trimming stripped 0 bases from V and 0 bases from J, with 12 bases between. The CDR3 nucleotides read TGCAGTGCTAGAGATTGGGAAGGAAGCTCCTACGAGCAGTACTTC. Protein sequence: CSARDWEGSSYEQYF.

The chain employs TRBV20-1 and TRBJ1-2; 8 bases agree with TRBD1. The J segment lost 6 bases and the V segment lost 6 bases, leaving 9 bases of the junction unmatched. The CDR3 has 13 residues. Germline CDR1 and CDR2: DFQATT and SNEGSKA (reference sequence). This CDR3 reads CSAQDRVIHGYTF. The CDR3 DNA reads TGCAGTGCCCAGGACAGGGTCATTCATGGCTACACCTTC.

To note about this clonotype: One junction end does not reproduce the germline sequence, and a read error may be involved. The J gene is TRBJ1-1, the V gene TRBV7-2; the match to TRBD1 covers 7 bases. This CDR3 has 15 residues. The V gene's germline CDR1 is SGHTA and CDR2 FQGNSA. The CDR3 DNA reads TGTGCCAGCGGCTTAGACAGGGCGGGCACAGATACGGAGTTCTTT. It specifies CASGLDRAGTDTEFF.

In regard to this clonotype: A junction boundary mismatches the germline segment, possibly from a read error. The chain employs TRBV5-1 and TRBJ1-4, with a tentative D call TRBD1 (6 bases). This CDR3 has 14 residues. Germline values: CDR1 SGHRS, CDR2 YFSETQ. Written as DNA, the CDR3 is TGTGCCAGCAGCGAACACAGGGTTAATGAAAAACTGTTTTTT. This codes for CASSEHRVNEKLFF. The full variable domain, rest sourced from reference TRBV5-1 and TRBJ1-4, is KAGVTQTPRYLIKTRGQQVTLSCSPISGHRSVSWYQQTPGQGLQFLFEYFSETQRNKGNFPGRFSGRQFSNSRSEMNVSTLELGDSALYLCASSEHRVNEKLFFGSGTQLSVL.

In the case of this clonotype: No conserved phenylalanine or tryptophan is present at the end of the CDR3, so a read error is the likely explanation. The DNA is left out, because the CDR3 cannot be placed on it with certainty; the CDR3 is given as TCRdb lists it. J is TRBJ1-2 and V is TRBV2. In germline, CDR1 is SNHLY, CDR2 FYNNEI. From its first to its last residue, the CDR3 has 15 amino acids. The CDR3 protein is CASSDFVLADYGNTI.

This clonotype was counted only a few times. The junction and the germline gene differ at one end; a read error may be behind it. The genes are TRBV7-9 and TRBJ1-6, with unresolved D. The CDR3 totals 12 residues. In germline, CDR1 is SEHNR, CDR2 FQNEAQ (reference sequence). The CDR3 nucleotides are TGTGCCAGCAAGTCAGAGACTTCACCCCACCACTTT. Protein sequence: CASKSETSPHHF. Using reference TRBV7-9 and TRBJ1-6 for the parts outside the CDR3, the full variable domain is DTGVSQNPRHKITKRGQNVTFRCDPISEHNRLYWYRQTLGQGPEFLTYFQNEAQLEKSRLLSDRFSAERPKGSFSTLEIQRTEQGDSAMYLCASKSETSPHHFGNGTRLTVT.

The sample holds many counts of this clonotype. V gene TRBV7-2 combines with J gene TRBJ1-1, with a possible D match to TRBD1 (5 bases). Germline CDR1 is SGHTA and CDR2 is FQGNSA. Between the trimmed V and J ends, which lost 6 bases and 7 bases, there was a span of 12 bases. CDR3 length: 12 residues. The CDR3 protein is CASSRQGNEAFF. The CDR3, as DNA: TGTGCCAGCAGTCGTCAGGGAAATGAAGCTTTCTTT.

Note on this clonotype: At one of its ends the junction is not consistent with the germline gene, which may arise from a read error. V gene TRBV9 combines with J gene TRBJ1-1; D possibly corresponds to TRBD1 (5 bases). The germline V gene has CDR1 SGDLS and CDR2 YYNGEE. The CDR3 consists of 13 residues. The CDR3 protein is CASSPSGGAGTHF. CDR3 sequence (DNA): TGTGCCAGCAGCCCTAGTGGAGGGGCTGGTACGCACTTT.

About this clonotype: A read error may explain this, as a much larger clone is one base away. The chain is built from TRBV4-2 and TRBJ1-3; perhaps TRBD1 as D (5 bases). Germline CDR1 reads LGHNA; CDR2 reads YNFKEQ. This CDR3 region has 15 residues. The DNA of the CDR3 is TGTTCCAGCAGCCAAGTTGGGGGGTCTGGAAACACCATATATTTT. This gives the protein CSSSQVGGSGNTIYF.

The J gene is TRBJ2-7, the V gene TRBV7-9, with D unclear. Germline V lookup: CDR1 SEHNR, CDR2 FQNEAQ (reference sequence). Trimming shortened V by 4 bases and J by 7 bases, and 14 bases separated the two germline ends. The CDR3 sequence is 13 residues long. CDR3 sequence reads: CASSSDRVGEQYF. Written as DNA, the CDR3 is TGTGCCAGCAGCTCCGATCGGGTGGGGGAGCAGTACTTC.

The CDR3 reads CASNSGGQETLHF. In DNA, the CDR3 is TGCGCCAGCAACTCGGGGGGCCAAGAGACCCTCCACTTT. This chain links TRBV5-1 with TRBJ1-6, with D maybe TRBD1 (6 bases). Per germline, CDR1 SGHRS and CDR2 YFSETQ. V was cut by 6 bases and J by 14 bases, with 18 bases left in between. CDR3 length equals 13 residues.

This clonotype was seen ten or more times. The chain uses TRBV29-1 and TRBJ2-1; no firm D call. The CDR3 is 11 residues long. V was trimmed by 3 bases and J by 3 bases, leaving 3 bases between them. From germline, CDR1 is SQVTM and CDR2 ANQGSEA. The CDR3 spells CSVESYNEQFF. In DNA form, the CDR3 reads TGCAGCGTTGAGAGCTACAATGAGCAGTTCTTC.

The genes are TRBV9 and TRBJ1-1, with 7 nucleotides matching TRBD1. This CDR3 has 14 residues. Per the germline V gene, CDR1 is SGDLS and CDR2 is YYNGEE. V lost 2 bases and J lost 14; bases outside the gene matches: 15. The CDR3 reads CASSVGQRQETQFF. The CDR3 region has the DNA TGTGCCAGCAGCGTGGGACAGAGGCAAGAGACCCAGTTCTTT. Based on the CDR3 plus reference TRBV9 and TRBJ1-1, the full variable domain is DSGVTQTPKHLITATGQRVTLRCSPRSGDLSVYWYQQSLDQGLQFLIQYYNGEERAKGNILERFSAQQFPDLHSELNLSSLELGDSALYFCASSVGQRQETQFFGQGTRLTVV.

The chain has TRBV7-7 and TRBJ1-2; maybe TRBD1 (6 bases). The end of the DNA is better explained by TRBJ2-7, so the J call may be wrong. The CDR3 totals 13 residues. CDR1 and CDR2 (germline): SSHAT, FNYEAQ (reference sequence). The CDR3 nucleotides read TGTGCCAGCAGCCTGGGCAGGGGATGTGAGCAGTACTTC. Its translation: CASSLGRGCEQYF.